What follows are 24 T cell receptor beta chains derived from one specimen sequenced in a study of T-cell memory formation after mild COVID-19. TCRdb recomputed calls from the 5' RACE reads with MiXCR, one row per CDR3 protein. The sample includes about 82,000 distinct CDR3 sequences, 9.5% to 15% of them seen just once. Source material: PBMCs or a T cell subset sorted from them (not recorded which). These receptors came from a young man who had mild COVID-19 (a few samples of this study predate the infection). Cell type and time point are not known.

This clonotype has only a few counts. The chain is built from TRBV3-1 and TRBJ2-5; D gene uncertain. This CDR3 is built from 13 residues. Trimming removed 5 bases from V and 2 bases from J, with 9 bases in between. CDR1 and CDR2 from the germline V gene are LGHDT and YNNKEL (reference sequence). CDR3 in amino acids: CASSASEQETQYF. The DNA for the CDR3 is TGTGCCAGCAGCGCCTCGGAACAAGAGACCCAGTACTTC.

This clonotype was picked up one time. The rearrangement links TRBV7-8 to TRBJ2-1; D gene unclear. The CDR3 has 13 amino acids. CDR1 is SGHVS and CDR2 is FQNEAQ in the germline V gene. V was clipped by 3 bases and J by 6 bases, with 9 bases between them. In nucleotides, the CDR3 is TGTGCCAGCAGCTTTACCCGTGGCAATGAGCAGTTCTTC. This codes for CASSFTRGNEQFF.

This clonotype was seen a handful of times. This chain connects TRBV9 to TRBJ1-2; D uncertain. Germline loops: CDR1 SGDLS, CDR2 YYNGEE. The CDR3 loop spans 14 amino acids. V lost 0 bases, J lost 1 base, and 7 bases lay in between. The CDR3 is CASSVAAFNYGYTF. Here the CDR3 DNA reads TGTGCCAGCAGCGTAGCTGCATTTAACTATGGCTACACCTTC.

This clonotype has more than one count but fewer than ten. The chain couples TRBV6-2 or TRBV6-3 to TRBJ2-7; D not certain. The length of the CDR3 is 13 residues. Germline CDR1 and CDR2: MNHEY and SVGEGT. V lost 2 bases and J 4 bases, leaving 9 bases between the germline ends. Here the CDR3 DNA reads TGTGCCAGCAGTTACGGCCTGACTTACGAGCAGTACGTC. Its protein is CASSYGLTYEQYV.

V usage is TRBV7-9 and J usage is TRBJ1-6; TRBD1 matches 7 bases. CDR1 SEHNR and CDR2 FQNEAQ come from the germline V gene (reference sequence). V dropped 3 bases and J dropped 8; count of bases not matched to a gene: 4. The CDR3 totals 14 residues. CDR3 DNA sequence: TGTGCCAGCAGCTTCACAGGGGAGGATTCACCCCTCCACTTT. As protein: CASSFTGEDSPLHF.

This clonotype was detected only a few times. This chain's CDR3 is CASSLSFVTEAFF. The CDR3 DNA reads TGTGCCAGCAGTCTCTCGTTCGTTACTGAAGCTTTCTTT. The V gene is TRBV6-5, the J gene TRBJ1-1, with D unresolved. The germline gives CDR1 MNHEY, CDR2 SVGAGI. The CDR3 contains 13 residues. V lost 5 bases to trimming and J lost 5 bases, with 12 bases between them.

The sample holds a few counts of this clonotype. This is likely a read error, given that the CDR3 carries no conserved phenylalanine or tryptophan at its end. The chain uses TRBV4-1 and TRBJ2-7, with TRBD2 as a possible D gene (5 bases). The germline gives CDR1 MGHRA, CDR2 YSYEKL. The V end lost 6 bases, the J end lost 5 bases, and 14 bases lay between the germline ends. There are 13 residues in the CDR3. The CDR3 nucleotides are TGCGCCAGCAGTCCTGGGAGAGGCGACGAGCAGTACCTC. It codes for CASSPGRGDEQYL.

This clonotype showed up many times. The rearrangement joins TRBV7-6 to TRBJ2-3; D is undetermined. This CDR3 contains 14 residues. Germline loops: CDR1 SGHVS, CDR2 FNYEAQ. The V and J ends lost 1 base and 1 base respectively, with 6 bases between them. The CDR3 sequence: CASSLGVGTDTQYF. In DNA form, the CDR3 reads TGTGCCAGCAGCTTAGGGGTGGGCACAGATACGCAGTATTTT. The full variable domain, with the rest looked up from reference TRBV7-6 and TRBJ2-3, is GAGVSQSPRYKVTKRGQDVALRCDPISGHVSLYWYRQALGQGPEFLTYFNYEAQQDKSGLPNDRFSAERPEGSISTLTIQRTEQRDSAMYRCASSLGVGTDTQYFGPGTRLTVL.

This chain joins TRBV27 and TRBJ2-3; 9 positions agree with TRBD1. V gave up 5 bases and J gave up 4 bases; unmatched junction bases: 7. CDR1 and CDR2 from the germline V gene are MNHEY and SMNVEV (reference sequence). There are 15 residues in the CDR3. Here the CDR3 DNA reads TGTGCCAGCAGTCTGGTACAGGGGGCCGCAGATACGCAGTATTTT. Protein product: CASSLVQGAADTQYF.

The genes are TRBV7-6 and TRBJ2-1; no firm D call. The CDR3 contains 14 residues. With 5 bases removed from V and 0 bases from J, the gap between germline ends came to 8 bases. Germline V lookup: CDR1 SGHVS, CDR2 FNYEAQ. CDR3 DNA sequence: TGTGCCAGCAGCAATGACCCCTCCTACAATGAGCAGTTCTTC. Protein: CASSNDPSYNEQFF.

V usage is TRBV11-2 and J usage is TRBJ2-1; 9 positions match TRBD1. The CDR3 loop spans 15 amino acids. From germline, CDR1 is SGHAT and CDR2 FQNNGV. V shed 1 base and J 3 bases; nucleotides not matched to a gene: 1. As DNA, the CDR3 is TGTGCCAGCAGCTTAGTGACAGGGGGCTACAATGAGCAGTTCTTC. Translation gives CASSLVTGGYNEQFF.

This clonotype appeared a few times. The genes are TRBV15 and TRBJ1-2; TRBD1 is a possible D gene (6 bases). The CDR3 has 14 residues. Trimming cost V 3 bases and J 5 bases, with 13 bases left between them. In germline, CDR1 is LNHNV, CDR2 YYDKDF (reference sequence). In DNA, the CDR3 is TGTGCCACCAGCAGGGCTGGGACACAGTATGGCTACACCTTC. It codes for CATSRAGTQYGYTF.

This clonotype was counted between two and nine times. The V gene is TRBV4-3, the J gene TRBJ2-7; 9 bases map to TRBD1. The CDR3 runs 13 residues. With V trimmed by 4 bases and J by 6 bases, 4 bases remained unmatched. Germline CDR1 is LGHNA and CDR2 is YSLEER. DNA for the CDR3: TGCGCCAGCAGCCTCGGACAGGGGCCCGAGCAGTACTTC. Residues: CASSLGQGPEQYF.

This rearrangement joins TRBV11-2 to TRBJ1-1; D ambiguous. This CDR3 has 14 residues. The V gene lost 2 bases and the J gene lost 5 bases, with 12 bases spanning the gap. Germline lookup yields CDR1 SGHAT and CDR2 FQNNGV. CDR3 nucleotides: TGTGCCAGCAGCTTACCCGGACGGTGGACTGAAGCTTTCTTT. It yields the protein CASSLPGRWTEAFF.

The chain has TRBV14 and TRBJ2-1, with TRBD2 matching 11 bases. With V trimmed by 4 bases and J by 7 bases, 15 bases remained unmatched. Germline CDR1 SGHDN, CDR2 FVKESK. The CDR3 runs to 18 residues. The CDR3 DNA reads as TGTGCCAGCAGCCCGTTGACTAGCGGGGTCCCTTTGAGTAATGAGCAGTTCTTC. Amino acids: CASSPLTSGVPLSNEQFF.

The chain has TRBV5-1 and TRBJ2-7; D is unresolved. The CDR3 consists of 15 residues. V lost 6 bases, J lost 2 bases, and 18 bases lay in between. Germline CDR1 and CDR2: SGHRS and YFSETQ. The CDR3 is CASKRYGEAPYEQYF. In nucleotides, the CDR3 is TGCGCCAGCAAACGTTATGGGGAAGCCCCCTACGAGCAGTACTTC.

This clonotype was seen more than once but under ten times. The chain joins TRBV7-9 to TRBJ2-7; 8 nucleotides agree with TRBD1. Trimming at V came to 5 bases and at J to 1 base, leaving 1 base not matched to a gene. The germline CDR1 and CDR2 sequences are SEHNR and FQNEAQ (reference sequence). The CDR3 contains 13 residues. The CDR3 loop is CASSRTGSYEQYV. Here the CDR3 DNA reads TGTGCCAGCAGCCGGACAGGGTCCTACGAGCAGTACGTC.

The chain combines TRBV11-1 with TRBJ2-2; no clear D. V was clipped by 5 bases and J by 7 bases, with 14 bases between them. In germline, CDR1 is SGHAT, CDR2 FQDESV (reference sequence). The CDR3 covers 14 residues. In nucleotides, the CDR3 is TGTGCCAGCAGCACCACCTCGCCGTTCGGGGAGCTGTTTTTT. Translating it yields CASSTTSPFGELFF.

The rearrangement joins TRBV7-9 to TRBJ1-2; no clear D gene. Germline-derived CDR1 and CDR2 are SEHNR and FQNEAQ (reference sequence). Trimming stripped 0 bases from V and 7 bases from J, with 12 bases between. The CDR3 sequence is 14 residues long. CDR3 region: CASSLASIFVGYTF. CDR3 nucleotides: TGTGCCAGCAGCTTAGCATCTATCTTCGTTGGCTACACCTTC.

This clonotype has just a few counts. The J gene is TRBJ2-5, the V gene TRBV7-9; D gene unclear. The germline V gene encodes CDR1 SEHNR and CDR2 FQNEAQ (reference sequence). V lost 4 bases and J 5 bases, leaving 23 bases between the germline ends. The CDR3 is 17 amino acids. This chain's CDR3 is CASSSNIPPLARETQYF. CDR3 in DNA: TGTGCCAGCAGCTCTAACATCCCCCCATTGGCGAGGGAGACCCAGTACTTC.

This clonotype has more than one count but fewer than ten. This chain joins TRBV6-5 and TRBJ2-3, with 9 nucleotides matching TRBD2. The CDR3 totals 13 residues. CDR1 and CDR2 from the germline V gene are MNHEY and SVGAGI. V was pared by 6 bases and J by 6 bases, with 4 bases of the junction left unmatched. The CDR3 coding sequence is TGTGCCAGCAGCCACGGACTAGCGGATACGCAGTATTTT. It is translated as CASSHGLADTQYF.

In this sample, this clonotype turned up a few times. The CDR3 coding sequence is TGCGCCAGCAGCCCGAATTGGGATACGCAGTATTTT. Translated: CASSPNWDTQYF. The V gene is TRBV5-1, the J gene TRBJ2-3, with D unclear. The CDR3 loop spans 12 amino acids. CDR1 and CDR2 (germline): SGHRS, YFSETQ. The germline V and J ends were trimmed by 4 bases and 6 bases, with 9 bases remaining between them. The whole variable domain, filled in from reference TRBV5-1 and TRBJ2-3, reads KAGVTQTPRYLIKTRGQQVTLSCSPISGHRSVSWYQQTPGQGLQFLFEYFSETQRNKGNFPGRFSGRQFSNSRSEMNVSTLELGDSALYLCASSPNWDTQYFGPGTRLTVL.

This clonotype was counted many times. J is TRBJ2-5 and V is TRBV7-2; D might be TRBD1 (5 bases). Germline V lookup: CDR1 SGHTA, CDR2 FQGNSA. V dropped 0 bases and J dropped 4 bases, with 12 bases sitting between them. The CDR3 length is 15 residues. The CDR3 DNA is TGTGCCAGCAGCTTAGCCCCAGCTAGGGGAGAGACCCAGTACTTC. Translating it yields CASSLAPARGETQYF.

The chain links TRBV10-3 to TRBJ1-1, with D perhaps matching TRBD1 (6 bases). V lost 6 bases to trimming and J lost 7 bases, with 9 bases between them. The CDR3 has 11 amino acids. The germline gives CDR1 ENHRY, CDR2 SYGVKD. Here the CDR3 DNA reads TGTGCCATCAGCGGACAGCTTGAAGCTTTCTTT. This encodes CAISGQLEAFF.